This is a list of T cell receptor beta chains from one sample in a study of CD4 and CD8 cells across lung adenocarcinoma regions. Using its own MiXCR run on the PCR reads, TCRdb lists one record per CDR3 protein. The sample includes fewer than 30,000 distinct CDR3 sequences, roughly 50% of them seen just once. The sequenced sample consisted of CD8+ T cells from the center of a lung tumor. Source of these receptors: a male donor with lung adenocarcinoma. The CD4 and CD8 labels of this study may be unreliable. Each CDR3 is given with its conserved first and last residue. D genes are given only for firm matches. Size is omitted from some rows. Given values are once, few, many or a class for expanded clones.

D gene | J gene | V gene | clone size | CDR3 protein | CDR3 DNA
. | TRBJ1-6 | TRBV15 | few | CATSRTLGAGNSPLHF | TGTGCCACCAGCAGGACCCTTGGGGCTGGGAATTCACCCCTCCACTTT
TRBD2 | TRBJ2-3 | TRBV20-1 | few | CSALLRLAGVARGNTQYF | TGCAGTGCACTCCTGCGCCTAGCGGGAGTGGCACGTGGGAATACGCAGTATTTT
. | TRBJ1-1 | TRBV27 | few | CASSLARAGTEAFF | TGTGCCAGCAGTTTAGCGAGGGCGGGCACTGAAGCTTTCTTT
. | TRBJ1-2 | TRBV6-1 | . | CASRATANYGYTF | TGTGCCAGCAGGGCAACCGCTAACTATGGCTACACCTTC
TRBD1 | TRBJ2-3 | TRBV10-1 | once | CASSEGSRGIGQDTQYF | TGCGCCAGCAGTGAGGGGTCCAGGGGGATTGGGCAAGATACGCAGTACTTT
. | TRBJ1-1 | TRBV28 | . | CASSLQGRPTEAFF | TGTGCCAGCAGCCTACAGGGCCGTCCGACTGAAGCTTTCTTT
TRBD2 | TRBJ2-5 | TRBV6-1 | . | CASRGPGSGDEETQYF | TGTGCCAGCAGGGGGCCCGGGAGCGGGGACGAAGAGACCCAGTACTTC
. | TRBJ2-1 | TRBV6-1 | . | CASRETQAVGTNEQFF | TGTGCCAGCAGGGAAACCCAGGCTGTGGGGACAAATGAGCAGTTTTTC
. | TRBJ2-5 | TRBV10-3 | . | CAISEGTPEETQYF | TGTGCCATCAGTGAAGGGACACCCGAAGAGACCCAGTACTTC
TRBD2 | TRBJ2-1 | TRBV6-5 | many | CASSYVAGPQGEQFF | TGTGCCAGCAGTTACGTAGCGGGACCACAGGGTGAGCAGTTCTTC
TRBD2 | TRBJ2-7 | TRBV6-5 | . | CASSHQTSGYYEQYF | TGTGCCAGCAGTCACCAGACTAGCGGGTACTACGAGCAGTACTTC
TRBD2 | TRBJ2-5 | TRBV27 | many | CASSLAGGPYGQETQYF | TGTGCCAGCAGTTTAGCGGGAGGGCCATATGGCCAAGAGACCCAGTACTTC
. | TRBJ2-2 | TRBV4-1 | few | CASSPSQNTGELFF | TGCGCCAGCAGCCCTTCTCAGAACACCGGGGAGCTGTTTTTT
. | TRBJ2-3 | TRBV6-2/TRBV6-3 | . | CAGRGRGRGDTQYF | TGTGCCGGGCGAGGGAGGGGGCGCGGAGATACCCAGTATTTT
. | TRBJ2-3 | TRBV6-1 | . | CAGRDTDTQYF | TGTGCCGGCAGGGACACAGATACGCAGTACTTT
. | TRBJ2-3 | TRBV6-1 | . | CASSRRPITDTQYF | TGTGCGAGCAGCCGGAGGCCTATCACAGATACCCAGTATTTT
TRBD2 | TRBJ2-2 | TRBV12-3/TRBV12-4 | . | CASSLRENVLFF | TGTGCCAGCAGTTTGCGGGAGAACGTGCTGTTTTTT
. | TRBJ2-7 | TRBV6-2/TRBV6-3 | . | CASSYPGTETYEQYF | TGTGCCAGCAGCTATCCTGGGACCGAAACCTACGAGCAGTACTTC
. | TRBJ1-2 | TRBV5-1 | . | CASSLAREHSYGYTF | TGCGCCAGCAGCTTGGCTAGAGAACACAGCTATGGCTACACCTTC
. | TRBJ2-1 | TRBV29-1 | . | CSVEDPDRTSYNEQFF | TGCAGCGTTGAAGATCCGGACAGAACCTCCTACAATGAGCAGTTCTTC
. | TRBJ2-3 | TRBV20-1 | many | CSADSGADTQYF | TGCAGTGCGGATAGCGGTGCAGATACGCAGTATTTT
. | TRBJ2-3 | TRBV6-1 | . | CASSEGKGGGGQDTQYF | TGTGCCAGCAGTGAGGGGAAAGGGGGCGGAGGGCAGGATACGCAGTATTTT
. | TRBJ2-5 | TRBV12-3/TRBV12-4 | once | CASSLTRGSETQYF | TGTGCCAGCAGTTTAACGCGGGGTTCAGAGACCCAGTACTTC
. | TRBJ2-1 | TRBV7-2 | . | CASSLVPAGSVGKQFF | TGTGCCAGCAGCTTAGTCCCAGCTGGGTCGGTCGGTAAGCAGTTCTTC
TRBD1 | TRBJ2-2 | TRBV9 | . | CASSVVSGGYTGELFF | TGTGCCAGCAGCGTAGTCTCAGGGGGCTACACCGGGGAGCTGTTTTTT
. | TRBJ2-5 | TRBV27 | once | CASSVGSPEETQYF | TGTGCGAGCAGCGTGGGAAGTCCGGAAGAGACGCAGTATTTC
TRBD1 | TRBJ2-7 | TRBV6-1 | many | CASRPPGTALRGQYF | TGTGCCAGCAGACCCCCCGGGACAGCCCTACGAGGGCAGTACTTC
. | TRBJ2-5 | TRBV6-5 | . | CASSYAGLGGGGTDTQYF | TGTGCCAGCAGTTACGCGGGGCTAGGGGGCGGTGGCACAGATACCCAGTACTTC
. | TRBJ2-1 | TRBV10-1 | . | CASSGELYNEQFF | TGCGCCAGCAGCGGGGAGCTCTACAATGAGCAGTTCTTC
TRBD1 | TRBJ2-7 | TRBV6-1 | . | CASAGAGTGDEDTQYF | TGTGCCAGCGCGGGAGCCGGGACAGGGGATGAGGATACGCAGTACTTC
. | TRBJ2-5 | TRBV29-1 | . | CSVEIIKGETQYF | TGCAGCGTTGAAATAATAAAGGGGGAGACCCAGTACTTC
TRBD2 | TRBJ2-5 | TRBV6-1 | . | CASGGSGGRAKETQYF | TGTGCCAGCGGGGGAAGCGGGGGGAGGGCCAAAGAGACCCAGTACTTC
TRBD1 | TRBJ1-4 | TRBV30 | . | CAWSATGGLNEKLFF | TGTGCCTGGAGTGCAACAGGGGGCCTTAATGAAAAACTGTTTTTT
. | TRBJ2-5 | TRBV6-1 | . | CASRERGVRDQETQYF | TGTGCCAGCAGGGAAAGGGGAGTGAGGGACCAAGAGACGCAGTACTTT
. | TRBJ2-2 | TRBV6-1 | . | CASMPTLSTGTLFF | TGTGCCAGCATGCCGACACTATCCACCGGGACGCTGTTTTTT
. | TRBJ2-5 | TRBV10-3 | . | CGSGLRDQDIQYF | TGTGGGAGCGGTCTCAGGGACCAAGACATCCAGTACTTC
. | TRBJ2-4 | TRBV6-1 | . | CASSEAGLGVENTQYF | TGTGCCAGCAGTGAAGCGGGGCTGGGGGTCGAAAACACGCAGTACTTC
. | TRBJ2-2 | TRBV14 | many | CASSPERSGTGELFF | TGTGCCAGCAGCCCGGAAAGGAGCGGGACCGGGGAGCTGTTTTTT
TRBD2 | TRBJ2-3 | TRBV10-1 | . | CASSPGLAGAVAKNTQYF | TGCGCCAGCAGTCCAGGGCTAGCGGGAGCGGTGGCCAAAAACACGCAGTATTTT
TRBD1 | TRBJ2-3 | TRBV6-1 | . | CASSGAGTGDGETQYF | TGTGCCAGCAGTGGAGCCGGGACAGGGGACGGAGAGACGCAGTATTTT
. | TRBJ2-5 | TRBV10-2 | . | CASSESPKTQYF | TGCGCCAGCAGTGAGTCTCCCAAGACCCAGTACTTC
. | TRBJ2-3 | TRBV10-3 | . | CAIGGGPGATDTQYF | TGTGCCATCGGGGGGGGGCCGGGGGCCACAGATACGCAGTACTTT
. | TRBJ1-5 | TRBV6-1 | many | CASQQENSNQPQHF | TGTGCCAGTCAACAGGAGAATAGCAATCAGCCCCAGCATTTT
TRBD1 | TRBJ1-1 | TRBV11-2 | . | CASSPQGAMNTEAFF | TGTGCCAGCAGCCCCCAGGGGGCAATGAACACTGAAGCTTTCTTT
. | TRBJ1-1 | TRBV7-6 | . | CASSLTRSTGAGTEAFF | TGTGCCAGCAGCTTAACTCGCTCGACAGGAGCAGGCACTGAAGCTTTCTTT
. | TRBJ2-1 | TRBV12-3/TRBV12-4 | many | CASSFLGGRDEQFF | TGTGCCAGCAGCTTCCTCGGGGGGCGCGATGAGCAGTTCTTC
. | TRBJ1-6 | TRBV27 | . | CASSLRAGMGSPLHF | TGTGCCAGCAGTTTAAGGGCAGGGATGGGTTCACCCCTCCACTTT
. | TRBJ2-3 | TRBV6-1 | . | CASERPGAQYF | TGTGCCAGCGAGAGACCAGGGGCGCAGTATTTT
TRBD1 | TRBJ2-1 | TRBV5-6 | . | CASSSGQGVREQFF | TGTGCCAGCAGCTCCGGACAGGGAGTAAGGGAGCAGTTCTTC
. | TRBJ1-6 | TRBV7-2 | few | CASSLEITPNSPLHF | TGTGCCAGCAGCTTAGAAATAACGCCGAATTCACCCCTCCACTTT
TRBD2 | TRBJ2-3 | TRBV6-1 | . | CASSEAGGGSRGPETQYF | TGTGCCAGCAGCGAGGCGGGGGGGGGGAGCCGAGGCCCAGAGACCCAGTATTTT
. | TRBJ2-1 | TRBV6-1 | . | CASRTPSAGNEQFF | TGTGCCAGCCGTACCCCCTCAGCGGGCAATGAGCAGTTCTTC